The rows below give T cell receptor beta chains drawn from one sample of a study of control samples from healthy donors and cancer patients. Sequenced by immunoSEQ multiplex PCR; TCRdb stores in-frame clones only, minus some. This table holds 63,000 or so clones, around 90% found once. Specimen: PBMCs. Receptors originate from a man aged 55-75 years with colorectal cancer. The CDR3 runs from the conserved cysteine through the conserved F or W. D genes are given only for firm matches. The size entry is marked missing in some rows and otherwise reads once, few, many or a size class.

CDR3aa: CAWSAVAGGFWGNQPQHF; CDR3nt: TGTGCCTGGAGTGCGGTGGCAGGGGGATTTTGGGGCAATCAGCCCCAGCATTTT; v_gene: TRBV30; abundance: -; d_gene: TRBD1; j_gene: TRBJ1-5
CDR3aa: CASSLLATGGSSPPHF; CDR3nt: TGTGCCAGCAGTCTACTGGCGACAGGGGGTAGTTCACCCCCCCACTTT; v_gene: TRBV6-2/TRBV6-3; abundance: -; d_gene: TRBD1; j_gene: TRBJ1-6
CDR3aa: CATSDLVQGANCGPNQPQHF; CDR3nt: TGTGCCACCAGTGATCTCGTGCAGGGGGCGAACTGCGGGCCCAATCAGCCCCAGCATTTT; v_gene: TRBV24-1; abundance: -; d_gene: TRBD1; j_gene: TRBJ1-5
CDR3aa: CASSLAGGPDTQYF; CDR3nt: TGTGCCAGCAGCCTAGCGGGGGGGCCAGATACGCAGTATTTT; v_gene: TRBV28; abundance: -; d_gene: TRBD2; j_gene: TRBJ2-3
CDR3aa: CASSLDVNEQFF; CDR3nt: TGTGCCAGCAGCTTAGATGTAAATGAGCAGTTCTTC; v_gene: TRBV11-3; abundance: -; d_gene: -; j_gene: TRBJ2-1
CDR3aa: CATQSGLSGNQPQHF; CDR3nt: TGTGCCACCCAATCTGGCCTTTCTGGCAATCAGCCCCAGCATTTT; v_gene: TRBV19; abundance: -; d_gene: -; j_gene: TRBJ1-5
CDR3aa: CASSTSSPDQPQHF; CDR3nt: TGTGCCAGCAGCACCTCTTCGCCAGATCAGCCCCAGCATTTT; v_gene: TRBV21-1; abundance: -; d_gene: -; j_gene: TRBJ1-5
CDR3aa: CASSYSQGAVTEAFF; CDR3nt: TGTGCCAGCAGTTACTCGCAGGGGGCCGTCACTGAAGCTTTCTTT; v_gene: TRBV6-5; abundance: -; d_gene: TRBD1; j_gene: TRBJ1-1
CDR3aa: CASSYRGASNEKLFF; CDR3nt: TGTGCCAGCAGTTACCGTGGGGCGTCTAATGAAAAACTGTTTTTT; v_gene: TRBV6-5; abundance: -; d_gene: -; j_gene: TRBJ1-4
CDR3aa: CASSLAARKNYNEQFF; CDR3nt: TGTGCCAGCAGCTTAGCGGCGCGTAAGAACTACAATGAGCAGTTCTTC; v_gene: TRBV7-9; abundance: -; d_gene: -; j_gene: TRBJ2-1
CDR3aa: CASSAGNEQFF; CDR3nt: TGTGCCAGCAGCGCGGGGAATGAGCAGTTCTTC; v_gene: TRBV7-8; abundance: -; d_gene: -; j_gene: TRBJ2-1
CDR3aa: CATSSQPYGSLYEQYF; CDR3nt: TGTGCCACCAGTTCTCAACCCTATGGCAGCCTCTACGAGCAGTACTTC; v_gene: TRBV15; abundance: few; d_gene: -; j_gene: TRBJ2-7
CDR3aa: CASSLEPYSNQPQHF; CDR3nt: TGTGCCAGCAGCTTAGAACCGTATAGCAATCAGCCCCAGCATTTT; v_gene: TRBV7-2; abundance: -; d_gene: -; j_gene: TRBJ1-5
CDR3aa: CASREDRAVGQPQHF; CDR3nt: TGTGCCAGCAGGGAGGACAGGGCGGTAGGTCAGCCCCAGCATTTT; v_gene: TRBV2; abundance: -; d_gene: TRBD1; j_gene: TRBJ1-5
CDR3aa: CASSDGTGYSPLHF; CDR3nt: TGTGCCAGCAGTGACGGGACAGGTTATTCACCCCTCCACTTT; v_gene: TRBV6-1; abundance: -; d_gene: TRBD1; j_gene: TRBJ1-6
CDR3aa: CASKGLYNEQFF; CDR3nt: TGTGCCAGCAAAGGGCTCTACAATGAGCAGTTCTTC; v_gene: TRBV12-3/TRBV12-4; abundance: -; d_gene: -; j_gene: TRBJ2-1
CDR3aa: CASSVEETQYF; CDR3nt: TGTGCCAGCAGCGTAGAAGAGACCCAGTACTTC; v_gene: TRBV2; abundance: -; d_gene: -; j_gene: TRBJ2-5
CDR3aa: CAVKAGTADNSPLHF; CDR3nt: TGTGCCGTCAAAGCCGGGACTGCGGATAATTCACCCCTCCACTTT; v_gene: TRBV6-6; abundance: -; d_gene: -; j_gene: TRBJ1-6
CDR3aa: CSAPDRYEQYF; CDR3nt: TGCAGTGCACCGGACAGATACGAGCAGTACTTC; v_gene: TRBV20-1; abundance: -; d_gene: -; j_gene: TRBJ2-7
CDR3aa: CASSQVGVNTEAFF; CDR3nt: TGTGCCAGCAGCCAAGTGGGGGTAAACACTGAAGCTTTCTTT; v_gene: TRBV16; abundance: -; d_gene: -; j_gene: TRBJ1-1
CDR3aa: CASINRDASSYEQYF; CDR3nt: TGTGCCAGCATCAACCGGGACGCTAGCTCCTACGAGCAGTACTTC; v_gene: TRBV2; abundance: -; d_gene: -; j_gene: TRBJ2-7
CDR3aa: CASSLQRKRYSGNTIYF; CDR3nt: TGTGCCAGCAGCTTACAGCGTAAGAGATACTCTGGAAACACCATATATTTT; v_gene: TRBV7-2; abundance: -; d_gene: -; j_gene: TRBJ1-3
CDR3aa: CAISAEGTEAFF; CDR3nt: TGTGCCATCAGTGCGGAGGGCACTGAAGCTTTCTTT; v_gene: TRBV10-3; abundance: once; d_gene: -; j_gene: TRBJ1-1
CDR3aa: CASSESSGNTIYF; CDR3nt: TGTGCCAGTAGTGAGTCGTCTGGAAACACCATATATTTT; v_gene: TRBV19; abundance: few; d_gene: -; j_gene: TRBJ1-3
CDR3aa: CASTTPGDYNEQFF; CDR3nt: TGTGCCAGCACGACCCCGGGGGATTACAATGAGCAGTTCTTC; v_gene: TRBV28; abundance: -; d_gene: -; j_gene: TRBJ2-1
CDR3aa: CASSFVFTLLGSRNEQFF; CDR3nt: TGTGCCAGCAGCTTCGTTTTCACCCTACTAGGTTCAAGGAATGAGCAGTTCTTC; v_gene: TRBV5-5; abundance: -; d_gene: -; j_gene: TRBJ2-1
CDR3aa: CASSPSVGVRSEQYF; CDR3nt: TGTGCCAGCTCCCCCTCGGTGGGGGTCCGTAGCGAGCAGTACTTC; v_gene: TRBV18; abundance: once; d_gene: -; j_gene: TRBJ2-7
CDR3aa: CASSPNDRAQETQYF; CDR3nt: TGTGCCAGCAGCCCCAACGACAGGGCCCAAGAGACCCAGTACTTC; v_gene: TRBV14; abundance: -; d_gene: TRBD1; j_gene: TRBJ2-5
CDR3aa: CASRGGHPLQPQHF; CDR3nt: TGTGCCAGCAGGGGGGGTCACCCACTTCAGCCCCAGCATTTT; v_gene: TRBV27; abundance: -; d_gene: -; j_gene: TRBJ1-5
CDR3aa: CASSFQGATLGDAFF; CDR3nt: TGTGCCAGCAGCTTCCAGGGGGCGACTTTGGGTGATGCTTTCTTT; v_gene: TRBV5-5; abundance: few; d_gene: TRBD1; j_gene: TRBJ1-1
CDR3aa: CASRRGRGQGRTSYTGELFF; CDR3nt: TGTGCCAGTCGGCGGGGACGGGGGCAGGGGCGGACCTCATACACCGGGGAGCTGTTTTTT; v_gene: TRBV19; abundance: -; d_gene: -; j_gene: TRBJ2-2
CDR3aa: CASSGQPQETQYF; CDR3nt: TGTGCCAGCAGCGGGCAGCCCCAAGAGACCCAGTACTTC; v_gene: TRBV6-4; abundance: -; d_gene: -; j_gene: TRBJ2-5
CDR3aa: CATSRESRGTDTQYF; CDR3nt: TGTGCCACCAGCAGAGAGTCGAGGGGCACAGATACGCAGTATTTT; v_gene: TRBV15; abundance: -; d_gene: -; j_gene: TRBJ2-3
CDR3aa: CSVEPQVSYGYTF; CDR3nt: TGCAGCGTTGAACCCCAGGTATCCTATGGCTACACCTTC; v_gene: TRBV29-1; abundance: -; d_gene: -; j_gene: TRBJ1-2
CDR3aa: CASSLSRVIAGELFF; CDR3nt: TGTGCCAGCAGCTTGAGCAGGGTAATCGCCGGGGAGCTGTTTTTT; v_gene: TRBV5-5; abundance: -; d_gene: -; j_gene: TRBJ2-2
CDR3aa: CASSPLAGGYNEQFF; CDR3nt: TGTGCCAGCAGCCCCCTAGCGGGGGGATACAATGAGCAGTTCTTC; v_gene: TRBV28; abundance: -; d_gene: TRBD2; j_gene: TRBJ2-1
CDR3aa: CASSLNRGEYNEQFF; CDR3nt: TGTGCCAGCAGCTTAAACCGCGGGGAGTACAATGAGCAGTTCTTC; v_gene: TRBV7-6; abundance: -; d_gene: -; j_gene: TRBJ2-1
CDR3aa: CASSLAQGRGGELFF; CDR3nt: TGTGCCAGCAGCTTAGCCCAGGGACGAGGCGGGGAGCTGTTTTTT; v_gene: TRBV7-2; abundance: -; d_gene: -; j_gene: TRBJ2-2
CDR3aa: CASSSGTGQFF; CDR3nt: TGTGCCAGCAGCTCCGGGACAGGGCAGTTCTTC; v_gene: TRBV28; abundance: -; d_gene: TRBD1; j_gene: TRBJ2-1
CDR3aa: CASSLLDNEQFF; CDR3nt: TGTGCCAGCAGCTTGCTGGACAATGAGCAGTTCTTC; v_gene: TRBV5-6; abundance: -; d_gene: -; j_gene: TRBJ2-1
CDR3aa: CASSVAHSGGPYNEQFF; CDR3nt: TGTGCCAGCAGCGTAGCCCACAGCGGGGGCCCTTACAATGAGCAGTTCTTC; v_gene: TRBV9; abundance: -; d_gene: TRBD2; j_gene: TRBJ2-1
CDR3aa: CASSQDRTSNEQYF; CDR3nt: TGCGCCAGCAGCCAAGATCGGACTAGCAACGAGCAGTACTTC; v_gene: TRBV4-3; abundance: -; d_gene: TRBD2; j_gene: TRBJ2-7
CDR3aa: CASSHPGVYEQYF; CDR3nt: TGTGCCAGCAGCCACCCCGGGGTCTACGAGCAGTACTTC; v_gene: TRBV11-2; abundance: -; d_gene: -; j_gene: TRBJ2-7
CDR3aa: CASRLAEVNEQFF; CDR3nt: TGTGCCAGCAGACTAGCAGAGGTGAATGAGCAGTTCTTC; v_gene: TRBV7-8; abundance: -; d_gene: -; j_gene: TRBJ2-1
CDR3aa: CASSERTTGYGYTF; CDR3nt: TGTGCCAGCAGTGAAAGGACGACAGGGTATGGCTACACCTTC; v_gene: TRBV2; abundance: -; d_gene: TRBD1; j_gene: TRBJ1-2
CDR3aa: CASSVGVGNTGELFF; CDR3nt: TGTGCCAGCAGCGTCGGGGTAGGGAACACCGGGGAGCTGTTTTTT; v_gene: TRBV9; abundance: -; d_gene: -; j_gene: TRBJ2-2
CDR3aa: CASTEAGGTTGELFF; CDR3nt: TGCGCCAGCACCGAGGCTGGGGGCACTACCGGGGAGCTGTTTTTT; v_gene: TRBV5-1; abundance: -; d_gene: -; j_gene: TRBJ2-2
CDR3aa: CASSGGPGELFF; CDR3nt: TGTGCCAGCAGTGGGGGGCCCGGGGAGCTGTTTTTT; v_gene: TRBV2; abundance: -; d_gene: -; j_gene: TRBJ2-2
CDR3aa: CASSIDRGFLDTIYF; CDR3nt: TGTGCCAGTAGTATCGACAGGGGATTTCTAGACACCATATATTTT; v_gene: TRBV19; abundance: -; d_gene: TRBD1; j_gene: TRBJ1-3
CDR3aa: CASSLGTAEQYF; CDR3nt: TGTGCCAGCAGCTTGGGAACGGCCGAGCAGTACTTC; v_gene: TRBV11-2; abundance: -; d_gene: -; j_gene: TRBJ2-7
CDR3aa: CASSPPGAVDYGYTF; CDR3nt: TGTGCCAGCTCACCACCGGGGGCGGTAGACTATGGCTACACCTTC; v_gene: TRBV18; abundance: -; d_gene: -; j_gene: TRBJ1-2
CDR3aa: CATSDGPSTDTQYF; CDR3nt: TGTGCCACCAGTGATGGCCCCAGCACAGATACGCAGTATTTT; v_gene: TRBV24-1; abundance: -; d_gene: -; j_gene: TRBJ2-3
CDR3aa: CASSSGKGAGRGETQYF; CDR3nt: TGTGCCAGCAGCTCGGGCAAAGGAGCGGGGAGGGGGGAGACCCAGTACTTC; v_gene: TRBV11-2; abundance: -; d_gene: -; j_gene: TRBJ2-5
CDR3aa: CASSLGLDEKLFF; CDR3nt: TGTGCCAGCTCTCTCGGGCTGGATGAAAAACTGTTTTTT; v_gene: TRBV18; abundance: -; d_gene: -; j_gene: TRBJ1-4
CDR3aa: CASSLPGQYEQYF; CDR3nt: TGTGCCAGCAGCCTTCCGGGACAGTACGAGCAGTACTTC; v_gene: TRBV28; abundance: -; d_gene: TRBD1; j_gene: TRBJ2-7
CDR3aa: CASSEGWGGNNEQFF; CDR3nt: TGCGCCAGCAGTGAGGGTTGGGGGGGTAACAATGAGCAGTTCTTC; v_gene: TRBV10-2; abundance: -; d_gene: TRBD2; j_gene: TRBJ2-1
CDR3aa: CASSFSSIVEAFF; CDR3nt: TGTGCCAGCAGCTTCTCCAGTATCGTCGAAGCTTTCTTT; v_gene: TRBV11-3; abundance: once; d_gene: -; j_gene: TRBJ1-1
CDR3aa: CATRPRTGWDTEAFF; CDR3nt: TGTGCCACCAGGCCCCGGACAGGGTGGGACACTGAAGCTTTCTTT; v_gene: TRBV24-1; abundance: -; d_gene: TRBD1; j_gene: TRBJ1-1
CDR3aa: CASRQQVGGSTEAFF; CDR3nt: TGTGCCAGCAGGCAACAGGTGGGGGGGAGCACTGAAGCTTTCTTT; v_gene: TRBV3-1/TRBV3-2; abundance: -; d_gene: -; j_gene: TRBJ1-1